One and the same sample provided the 18 T cell receptor beta chains below, sequenced in a study of cytomegalovirus exposure and HLA in healthy donors. Here immunoSEQ multiplex PCR was the method, and the copy in TCRdb shows in-frame clones only, minus some. The sample gives about 160,000 clones, 95% to 97% of which show up once; 0.89% is in the top ten. Sequencing was carried out using PBMCs. These receptors came from a woman aged 18-30 years in good health and CMV-seronegative.

This chain links TRBV27 with TRBJ2-3; 7 bases are shared with TRBD2. V gave up 7 bases and J gave up 1 base; unmatched junction bases: 11. CDR1 MNHEY and CDR2 SMNVEV come from the germline V gene (reference sequence). The CDR3 contains 16 residues. The CDR3 DNA sequence: TGTGCCAGCACAAAAGGTCCGGGAGGAGGCACAGATACGCAGTATTTT. This codes for CASTKGPGGGTDTQYF.

This clone came up once. The CDR3 sequence: CASSLVGTGGHEQYF. The CDR3 DNA is TGTGCCAGCAGCTTGGTGGGAACAGGGGGCCACGAGCAGTACTTC. The chain is built from TRBV5-6 and TRBJ2-7; 9 bases agree with TRBD1. The V segment lost 0 bases and the J segment 5 bases; nucleotides outside the gene matches: 6. The CDR3 runs 15 residues. In germline, CDR1 is SGHDT, CDR2 YYEEEE.

This clone is a singleton in its sample. The chain is built from TRBV19 and TRBJ1-2, with D possibly matching TRBD1 (5 bases). Germline CDR1 is LNHDA and CDR2 is SQIVND (reference sequence). The CDR3 runs 14 residues. Trimming removed 7 bases from V and 0 bases from J, with 12 bases in between. CDR3 amino acids: CASTPDTSNYGYTF. The CDR3, as DNA: TGTGCCAGTACCCCGGACACTTCTAACTATGGCTACACCTTC.

This chain links TRBV4-2 with TRBJ1-2; the D is unclear. The CDR3 runs 13 residues. The V and J ends lost 1 base and 7 bases respectively, with 10 bases between them. From germline, CDR1 is LGHNA and CDR2 YNFKEQ. In nucleotides, the CDR3 is TGTGCCAGCAGCCAAGTTAACAGCGGTGGCTACACCTTC. Protein sequence: CASSQVNSGGYTF.

Notes on this clone: Other nucleotide sequences in the sample specify the same CDR3. This chain links TRBV18 with TRBJ1-1; TRBD1 is a possible D gene (5 bases). CDR1 is KGHSH, CDR2 LQKENI, per germline. V gave up 4 bases and J gave up 1 base, with 7 bases separating them. The CDR3 loop spans 13 amino acids. The CDR3 protein is CASSQGQNTEAFF. CDR3 nucleotides: TGTGCCAGCTCACAAGGACAGAACACTGAAGCTTTCTTT.

The chain combines TRBV6-6 with TRBJ2-3; 8 bases match TRBD2. The CDR3 sequence is 15 residues long. The J segment lost 0 bases and the V segment lost 4 bases, leaving 3 bases of the junction unmatched. CDR1 is MNHNY and CDR2 is SVGAGI in the germline V gene (reference sequence). CDR3 in amino acids: CASSSGLVSTDTQYF. CDR3 DNA sequence: TGTGCCAGCAGTTCGGGACTAGTCAGCACAGATACGCAGTATTTT.

The genes are TRBV7-8 and TRBJ1-5, with a possible D match to TRBD1 (5 bases). The CDR3 runs 16 residues. The germline gives CDR1 SGHVS, CDR2 FQNEAQ. V was trimmed by 0 bases and J by 6 bases, leaving 15 bases between them. The DNA of the CDR3 is TGTGCCAGCAGCTTAGCCTCATTGGGGGGAGGTCAGCCCCAGCATTTT. This encodes CASSLASLGGGQPQHF.

V usage is TRBV7-9 and J usage is TRBJ1-6, with no clear D. V lost 0 bases and J 5 bases, leaving 11 bases between the germline ends. This CDR3 has 16 residues. Germline loops: CDR1 SEHNR, CDR2 FQNEAQ (reference sequence). The CDR3 nucleotides are TGTGCCAGCAGCTTAGCGTATACGCAGGATAATTCACCCCTCCACTTT. Encoded protein: CASSLAYTQDNSPLHF.

This chain links TRBV4-3 with TRBJ1-4; D is unresolved. CDR3 length: 15 amino acids. V lost 0 bases and J lost 0, with 5 bases in between. The germline CDR1 and CDR2 sequences are LGHNA and YSLEER. In DNA form, the CDR3 reads TGCGCCAGCAGCCAAGATGCAGCAACTAATGAAAAACTGTTTTTT. This sequence encodes CASSQDAATNEKLFF.

The DNA for the CDR3 is TGTGCCAGCAGCTCCAGACCTACTAGCGGCTCCTGGATCGATACGCAGTATTTT. The encoded protein is CASSSRPTSGSWIDTQYF. The chain uses TRBV11-1 and TRBJ2-3; TRBD2 matches at 8 bases. CDR3 length: 18 residues. In germline, CDR1 is SGHAT, CDR2 FQDESV (reference sequence). The V gene end was trimmed by 4 bases and the J gene end by 6 bases; junction bases not matched to a gene: 18.

The CDR3 DNA reads TGTGCCAGCATGCCGGAGGGCAATCAGCCCCAGCATTTT. Its protein is CASMPEGNQPQHF. The V call is TRBV6-1, the J call TRBJ1-5; the D is unclear. The CDR3 spans 13 residues. V gave up 7 bases and J gave up 2 bases, with 9 bases separating them. CDR1 and CDR2 (germline): MNHNS, SASEGT.

This chain links TRBV7-8 with TRBJ2-2; 12 bases fit TRBD2. Germline assignment: CDR1 SGHVS and CDR2 FQNEAQ. J lost 7 bases, V lost 4 bases, and 4 bases had no gene match. This CDR3 is 15 amino acids long. The DNA for the CDR3 is TGTGCCAGCAGCTCTAGCGGGGGGGCCATCGGGGAGCTGTTTTTT. This sequence encodes CASSSSGGAIGELFF.

This clone was recorded only once. The chain is built from TRBV7-2 and TRBJ2-1, with 7 bases identical to TRBD1. Germline CDR1 is SGHTA and CDR2 is FQGNSA. The CDR3 is made up of 13 amino acids. V lost 5 bases to trimming and J lost 10 bases; unmatched junction nucleotides: 8. The CDR3 DNA reads as TGTGCCAGCAGCCTCGACAGGGCGCGGGAGCAGTTCTTC. Protein sequence: CASSLDRAREQFF.

This clone was found once. This sequence joins TRBV14 and TRBJ1-1; D is ambiguous. V lost 0 bases and J 4 bases, leaving 12 bases between the germline ends. The CDR3 extends over 15 amino acids. In germline, CDR1 is SGHDN, CDR2 FVKESK. The CDR3 reads CASSQESGRVTEAFF. The CDR3 nucleotides read TGTGCCAGCAGCCAAGAAAGCGGGCGGGTCACTGAAGCTTTCTTT.

The chain joins TRBV7-2 to TRBJ2-2; TRBD2 is a possible D gene (6 bases). The CDR3 is made up of 15 amino acids. Looked up from germline, CDR1 is SGHTA and CDR2 is FQGNSA. Trimming shortened V by 6 bases and J by 2 bases, and 13 bases separated the two germline ends. The CDR3 loop reads CASRRGTSNTGELFF. Here the CDR3 DNA reads TGTGCCAGCAGACGAGGGACTTCCAACACCGGGGAGCTGTTTTTT.

The CDR3 sequence is CASSSDRGGGYTF. CDR3 coding DNA: TGTGCCAGCAGCTCAGACAGGGGAGGCGGCTACACCTTC. The chain has TRBV7-3 and TRBJ1-2; 8 bases agree with TRBD1. The CDR3 spans 13 residues. The germline V gene encodes CDR1 SGHTA and CDR2 FQGTGA. Trimming cost V 4 bases and J 8 bases; bases outside gene matches: 6. The variable domain in full, completed from reference TRBV7-3 and TRBJ1-2, reads GAGVSQTPSNKVTEKGKYVELRCDPISGHTALYWYRQSLGQGPEFLIYFQGTGAADDSGLPNDRFFAVRPEGSVSTLKIQRTERGDSAVYLCASSSDRGGGYTFGSGTRLTVV.

As regards this clone: A read error may produce the germline difference seen at one junction end. J is TRBJ1-1 and V is TRBV7-2; 8 bases agree with TRBD1. The germline V gene encodes CDR1 SGHTA and CDR2 FQGNSA. The CDR3 length is 16 residues. CDR3 sequence: CASSSRQGAMNAEAFF. For the CDR3, the DNA is TGTGCCAGCAGCTCCCGTCAGGGGGCGATGAACGCTGAAGCTTTCTTT. The entire variable domain, with the rest obtained from reference TRBV7-2 and TRBJ1-1, is as follows: GAGVSQSPSNKVTEKGKDVELRCDPISGHTALYWYRQSLGQGLEFLIYFQGNSAPDKSGLPSDRFSAERTGGSVSTLTIQRTQQEDSAVYLCASSSRQGAMNAEAFFGQGTRLTVV.

The rearrangement uses TRBV5-5 and TRBJ1-2; 10 positions agree with TRBD1. The CDR3 contains 14 residues. V shed 4 bases, J shed 1 base, and the junction held 1 base outside the gene matches. Germline values: CDR1 SGHKS, CDR2 YYEKEE (reference sequence). CDR3 coding DNA: TGTGCCAGCAGCGGACAGGGGGGTAACTATGGCTACACCTTC. This codes for CASSGQGGNYGYTF.